This T cell receptor (beta chain) was observed in a study of cytomegalovirus exposure and HLA in healthy donors. Study conclusions and caveats: The study had only CMV serostatus as immune exposure information.

This clone was seen more than once but under ten times. No antigen is known for it. The PCR employed 60 Vbeta primers together with 13 Jbeta primers. The data were produced by immunoSEQ multiplex PCR, yet TCRdb's version contains in-frame clones alone and is incomplete. The profile shows about 130,000 clones, 80% of them singletons. The germline V gene has CDR1 MDHEN and CDR2 SYDVKM. Trimming removed 6 bases at V and 4 bases at J, with 12 bases between. CDR3 length: 13 amino acids. This TCR derives from a man between 35 and 55 years old in good health and CMV-seronegative. Sequencing was carried out using PBMCs. The chain carries TRBV28 and TRBJ1-1, with a weak D call TRBD1 (5 bases). The CDR3 spells CASRRGGSTEAFF. The CDR3 DNA follows: TGTGCCAGCAGGCGGGGGGGGAGCACTGAAGCTTTCTTT.